This is a list of T cell receptor beta chains from one sample in a study of control samples from healthy donors and cancer patients. Here immunoSEQ multiplex PCR was the method, and the copy in TCRdb shows in-frame clones only, minus some. The data show roughly 450,000 clones, approximately 92% seen once. Source material: PBMCs. The receptors come from a man aged 40-55 years with head and neck cancer. Each CDR3 is given with its conserved first and last residue. The order of the fields is clone size, V gene, J gene, D gene, CDR3 DNA, CDR3 protein. A D gene is named only where the DNA matches it firmly. For some rows the clone size is stated as once, few or many, or as a class when expanded; others skip it.

>-|TRBV5-1|TRBJ2-1|-
TGCGCCAGCAGCCTACCTGCAGGCGGGAACTCCTACAATGAGCAGTTCTTC
CASSLPAGGNSYNEQFF
>-|TRBV4-2|TRBJ1-1|TRBD1
TGTGCCAGCAGCCAAGATCCGGGGGGCGGTTTGGGACAGGGTTACACTGAAGCTTTCTTT
CASSQDPGGGLGQGYTEAFF
>once|TRBV7-3|TRBJ2-5|TRBD2
TGTGCCAGCAGCCGACTAGCGGGAGTGGGAGAGACCCAGTACTTC
CASSRLAGVGETQYF
>-|TRBV18|TRBJ1-2|-
TGTGCCAGCTCACCTTCGGGCAGATATAACTATGGCTACACCTTC
CASSPSGRYNYGYTF
>-|TRBV15|TRBJ2-7|TRBD1
TGTGCCACCAGCACGACAGACAGGGGAAGCTACGAGCAGTACTTC
CATSTTDRGSYEQYF
>-|TRBV24-1|TRBJ2-3|-
TGTGCCACCAGGGACGGGAGCACAGATACGCAGTATTTT
CATRDGSTDTQYF
>-|TRBV18|TRBJ2-5|-
TGTGCCAGCAGGGTCGGCGAGACCCAGTACTTC
CASRVGETQYF
>-|TRBV29-1|TRBJ1-1|-
TGCAGCGTTTTAGGGGTTGACACTGAAGCTTTCTTT
CSVLGVDTEAFF
>-|TRBV2|TRBJ2-5|-
TGTGCCAGCAGTGACCGGGGTTCAAGAGAGACCCAGTACTTC
CASSDRGSRETQYF
>once|TRBV6-6|TRBJ2-1|TRBD1
TGTGCCACCATCCAAGGACAGGGTGGAAGTGAGCAGTTCTTC
CATIQGQGGSEQFF
>-|TRBV10-3|TRBJ1-1|-
TGTGCCTCCAGGCGGGGAAGCACTGAAGCTTTCTTT
CASRRGSTEAFF
>-|TRBV12-3/TRBV12-4|TRBJ1-1|-
TGTGCCAGCAGTTGGACAGAAAACACTGAAGCTTTCTTT
CASSWTENTEAFF
>-|TRBV9|TRBJ1-4|-
TGTGCCAGCAGCGTAGCTGGGCTCCAGGGGGAAAAACTGTTTTTT
CASSVAGLQGEKLFF
>-|TRBV9|TRBJ2-5|-
TGTGCCAGCAGCACCTCTTCTGGACGCCAAGAGACCCAGTACTTC
CASSTSSGRQETQYF
>-|TRBV9|TRBJ1-2|TRBD1
TGTGCCAGCAGCGTAGACCTCGGACAGGCGTATGGCTACACCTTC
CASSVDLGQAYGYTF
>-|TRBV9|TRBJ2-1|TRBD1
TGTGCCAGCAGCGTAGATGGACAGGAACCGCAGTTCTTC
CASSVDGQEPQFF
>-|TRBV9|TRBJ2-1|TRBD2
TGTGCCAGCACCGTGCTAGCGGGTGCGTCCAATGAGCAGTTCTTC
CASTVLAGASNEQFF
>-|TRBV6-4|TRBJ2-3|TRBD2
TGTGCCAGCAGTGCCAGGACTAGCGGGGTGGATACGCAGTATTTT
CASSARTSGVDTQYF
>-|TRBV6-2/TRBV6-3|TRBJ1-5|-
TGTGCCAGCAGTTACCAATTGACAGATCAGCCCCAGCATTTT
CASSYQLTDQPQHF
>-|TRBV4-1|TRBJ2-5|-
TGCGCCAGCAGCCAAGGACAGGCTGGGGAGACCCAGTACTTC
CASSQGQAGETQYF
>-|TRBV3-1/TRBV3-2|TRBJ2-2|-
TGTGCCAGCAGCCTCCCGGGGGGACAAGCGGGGACCGGGGAGCTGTTTTTT
CASSLPGGQAGTGELFF
>-|TRBV29-1|TRBJ2-7|-
TGCAGCGTTGAGTGGGTCTTTGGGGACGAGCAGTACTTC
CSVEWVFGDEQYF
>-|TRBV7-9|TRBJ1-1|TRBD1
TGTGCCAGCAGGAGGGACAGGGACACTGAAGCTTTCTTT
CASRRDRDTEAFF
>-|TRBV9|TRBJ2-7|TRBD2
TGTGCCAGCAGCGTAGGAGCTGGCGGGAGTTACGAGCAGTACTTC
CASSVGAGGSYEQYF
>-|TRBV9|TRBJ1-6|-
TGTGCCAGCAGCCCCCCCTGGAGAGGGGACGATTCACCCCTCCACTTT
CASSPPWRGDDSPLHF
>-|TRBV10-2|TRBJ2-7|TRBD1
TGCGCCAGCAGGATCCCAGGGGGCCTTCGCGAGCAGTACTTC
CASRIPGGLREQYF
>-|TRBV29-1|TRBJ2-7|TRBD2
TGCAGCGTTGAAGGACTAGCGGGAGCGACCTACGAGCAGTACTTC
CSVEGLAGATYEQYF
>-|TRBV29-1|TRBJ1-4|TRBD1
TGCAGCGTTGGGAGAGACAGGGATAATGAAAAACTGTTTTTT
CSVGRDRDNEKLFF
>few|TRBV30|TRBJ1-3|-
TGTGCCTGGGATGTTAGCGGAAACACCATATATTTT
CAWDVSGNTIYF
>-|TRBV3-1/TRBV3-2|TRBJ2-3|TRBD1
TGTGCCACTGGGACAGCCAAAACAGATACGCAGTATTTT
CATGTAKTDTQYF
>-|TRBV6-6|TRBJ2-7|-
TGTGCCAGCGGGAGCTCCTACGAGCAGTACTTC
CASGSSYEQYF
>-|TRBV29-1|TRBJ2-7|-
TGCAGCGTTAGTATAGGGGCCCTCTACGAGCAGTACTTC
CSVSIGALYEQYF
>-|TRBV3-1/TRBV3-2|TRBJ1-3|-
TGTGCCAGCAGCCAAGGATACTCTGGAAACACCATATATTTT
CASSQGYSGNTIYF
>-|TRBV20-1|TRBJ1-2|-
TGCAGTGCTAGACCCAATGGCTACACCTTC
CSARPNGYTF
>once|TRBV9|TRBJ2-5|-
TGTGCCAGCAGCGGGGACGAGCAAGAGACCCAGTACTTC
CASSGDEQETQYF
>-|TRBV29-1|TRBJ2-7|-
TGCAGCGTGAATATCGGCCTCTACGAGCAGTACTTC
CSVNIGLYEQYF
>-|TRBV9|TRBJ1-2|TRBD1
TGTGCCAGCAGCTCGGGACAGGGGGCGGATGGCTACACCTTC
CASSSGQGADGYTF
>-|TRBV6-4|TRBJ1-6|-
TGTGCCAGCAGTGAGCGTATAGATTCACCCCTCCACTTT
CASSERIDSPLHF
>-|TRBV5-1|TRBJ2-5|TRBD1
TGCGCCAGCAGCCAAGGCCTGGTCCAGGGGGAGGAGACCCAGTACTTC
CASSQGLVQGEETQYF
>-|TRBV7-8|TRBJ2-7|-
TGTGCCAGCAGCTTAGGATCGGGCTCTGGTCTCTACGAGCAGTACTTC
CASSLGSGSGLYEQYF
>few|TRBV6-5|TRBJ2-3|TRBD2
TGTGCCAGCAGATTTGCTGGGCCGGGGAGGGAGTATTTT
CASRFAGPGREYF
>-|TRBV11-3|TRBJ2-5|-
TGTGCCAGCAGCTTAGGCCGACTAGACCAAGAGACCCAGTACTTC
CASSLGRLDQETQYF
>-|TRBV4-2|TRBJ2-2|-
TGTGCCAGCAGCCAAGTACACAACACCGGGGAGCTGTTTTTT
CASSQVHNTGELFF
>-|TRBV7-2|TRBJ1-1|-
TGTGCCAGCAGCTTAGGGGTCGTGGGGGGCTTCCCTCGAAAAGCTTTCTTT
CASSLGVVGGFPRKAFF
>-|TRBV6-5|TRBJ2-5|TRBD1
TGTGCCAGCAGTCCTCCGGGACAGAAGGAGACCCAGTACTTC
CASSPPGQKETQYF
>-|TRBV5-1|TRBJ1-2|TRBD1
TGCGCCAGCAGCCAAGGGACAGGGGGCGTAGGCTACACCTTC
CASSQGTGGVGYTF
>-|TRBV6-6|TRBJ2-3|-
TGTGCCAGCAGCCTGGACGCTAGCGCGCAGTATTTT
CASSLDASAQYF
>-|TRBV6-1|TRBJ2-7|-
TGTGCCAGCAGTGATCCCCAGAGAACGTCCTACGAGCAGTACTTC
CASSDPQRTSYEQYF
>-|TRBV5-8|TRBJ2-5|TRBD2
TGTGCCAGCAGCTTTGGGAGAGTAGCGGGAGAAGAGACCCAGTACTTC
CASSFGRVAGEETQYF
>-|TRBV27|TRBJ2-7|TRBD2
TGTGCCAGCAGTGACCGGACTAGCGGCCTCGAGCAGTACTTC
CASSDRTSGLEQYF
>-|TRBV10-3|TRBJ2-2|TRBD1
TGTGCCATCAATCCGGGACAGGGGGCGCATAGCGGGGAGCTGTTTTTT
CAINPGQGAHSGELFF
>-|TRBV24-1|TRBJ2-1|-
TGTGCCACCAGTGACCCGACAGAGAAATACAATGAGCAGTTCTTC
CATSDPTEKYNEQFF
>-|TRBV5-6|TRBJ2-5|-
TGTGCCAGCAGCTGGGAGCGGAAAGAGACCCAGTACTTC
CASSWERKETQYF